These 17 T cell receptor beta chains share one sample of origin, sequenced in a study of blood T cell repertoires in COVID-19. The repertoire was sequenced with immunoSEQ multiplex PCR; TCRdb's copy has only in-frame clones and lacks some. The sample comprises some 390,000 clones, approximately 89% of which are singletons, and about 2% rests with the top ten. The sequenced sample consisted of peripheral blood. These TCRs come from a woman aged 55-69 years with COVID-19, enrolled during active disease.

The chain carries TRBV6-5 and TRBJ2-7; D might be TRBD1 (6 bases). The CDR3 is made up of 16 amino acids. V was trimmed by 4 bases and J by 6 bases, leaving 22 bases between them. Germline V gene sequence: CDR1 MNHEY, CDR2 SVGAGI. The CDR3 region has the DNA TGTGCCAGCAGTTTCGACAGGAGATGGCCGGGACGCGAGCAGTACTTC. It encodes CASSFDRRWPGREQYF.

The genes are TRBV7-8 and TRBJ1-3; D is undetermined. The CDR3 runs to 15 residues. V lost 6 bases, J lost 0 bases, and 12 bases lay in between. Germline V CDR1 and CDR2: SGHVS, FQNEAQ. The CDR3 coding sequence is TGTGCCAGCAGTTCGGTCGCTCCCTCTGGAAACACCATATATTTT. This codes for CASSSVAPSGNTIYF.

The V call is TRBV3-1 (or the pseudogene TRBV3-2), the J call TRBJ1-6; D is unresolved. CDR1 and CDR2 (germline): LGHDT, YNNKEL (reference sequence). The V gene lost 0 bases and the J gene lost 0 bases, with 6 bases spanning the gap. This CDR3 contains 16 residues. Written as DNA, the CDR3 is TGTGCCAGCAGCCAAGAAGGGAGCTCCTATAATTCACCCCTCCACTTT. Amino acids: CASSQEGSSYNSPLHF.

The CDR3: CASSPRTRQADTQYF. The DNA of the CDR3 is TGTGCCAGCAGCCCTCGGACTAGGCAGGCAGATACGCAGTATTTT. J is TRBJ2-3 and V is TRBV7-2, with 7 nucleotides matching TRBD2. This CDR3 is built from 15 residues. Germline V gives CDR1 SGHTA, CDR2 FQGNSA. V was pared by 5 bases and J by 4 bases, with 9 bases of the junction left unmatched.

This chain links TRBV27 with TRBJ2-1; 7 bases line up with TRBD1. The germline V gene encodes CDR1 MNHEY and CDR2 SMNVEV (reference sequence). The CDR3 totals 16 residues. The ends lost 5 bases at V and 5 bases at J; junction bases unmatched: 12. The DNA of the CDR3 is TGTGCCAGCAGTAGACTAATCCGGGACAGCAACAATGAGCAGTTCTTC. This encodes CASSRLIRDSNNEQFF.

This clone was recorded only once. This sequence joins TRBV5-1 and TRBJ1-1, with a tentative D call TRBD1 (5 bases). From germline, CDR1 is SGHRS and CDR2 YFSETQ. The CDR3 loop spans 16 amino acids. V was clipped by 0 bases and J by 1 base, with 13 bases between them. CDR3 coding DNA: TGCGCCAGCAGCTTGGCGGTGATCACAGGGAACACTGAAGCTTTCTTT. Protein product: CASSLAVITGNTEAFF.

J is TRBJ2-7 and V is TRBV5-1; D gene uncertain. The CDR3 loop spans 13 amino acids. Germline values: CDR1 SGHRS, CDR2 YFSETQ. V was clipped by 2 bases and J by 1 base, with 7 bases between them. The DNA of the CDR3 is TGCGCCAGCAGCTTCCCCAATTCCTACGAGCAGTACTTC. Protein: CASSFPNSYEQYF.

This chain uses TRBV7-2 with TRBJ1-3; the D gene is possibly TRBD1 (6 bases). CDR1 is SGHTA, CDR2 FQGNSA, per germline. V lost 6 bases and J lost 0, with 12 bases in between. This CDR3 spans 15 amino acids. CDR3 DNA sequence: TGTGCCAGCAGTCTTACAGGGCTCTCTGGAAACACCATATATTTT. Translation gives CASSLTGLSGNTIYF.

This clone occurred a few times. CDR3 nucleotides: TGTGCCAGTACCCGGGGCTCTGGAAACACCATATATTTT. It codes for CASTRGSGNTIYF. The V gene is TRBV19, the J gene TRBJ1-3; D not resolved. The CDR3 runs 13 residues. With 7 bases removed from V and 0 bases from J, the gap between germline ends came to 7 bases. The V gene's germline CDR1 is LNHDA and CDR2 SQIVND (reference sequence).

The V call is TRBV6-1, the J call TRBJ2-3; TRBD2 matches 11 bases. Germline lookup yields CDR1 MNHNS and CDR2 SASEGT. The CDR3 has 15 amino acids. V shed 2 bases, J shed 5 bases, and the junction held 3 bases outside the gene matches. The CDR3 DNA is TGTGCCAGCAGTGAAAGACTAGCGGGGATAGATACGCAGTATTTT. Protein product: CASSERLAGIDTQYF.

In DNA, the CDR3 is TGTGCCAGCAGCCAAGTCCCCAACAGAGCTAACTATGGCTACACCTTC. Translating it yields CASSQVPNRANYGYTF. The gene calls are TRBV3-1 (or the pseudogene TRBV3-2) and TRBJ1-2, with unresolved D. This CDR3 region has 16 residues. V gave up 1 base and J gave up 0 bases, with 12 bases separating them. The V gene's germline CDR1 is LGHDT and CDR2 YNNKEL (reference sequence).

This clone was seen a few times. The chain joins TRBV12-3 or TRBV12-4 to TRBJ1-2; 9 nucleotides line up with TRBD1. V lost 8 bases, J lost 8 bases, and 6 bases stayed unmatched. The CDR3 has 12 amino acids. The DNA for the CDR3 is TGTGCCAGCCGAACAGGGGGCCCAGGCTACACCTTC. It yields the protein CASRTGGPGYTF.

The chain employs TRBV11-3 and TRBJ2-3; possibly TRBD2 for D (5 bases). The CDR3 spans 13 residues. Trimming cost V 5 bases and J 3 bases, with 9 bases left between them. Germline V gene data show CDR1 as SGHNT and CDR2 as YENEEA. In DNA, the CDR3 is TGTGCCAGCAGCCGGGGTTGGACAGATACGCAGTATTTT. Its translation is CASSRGWTDTQYF.

The genes are TRBV5-4 and TRBJ2-7; 11 bases agree with TRBD2. Looked up from germline, CDR1 is SGHNT and CDR2 is YYREEE (reference sequence). Germline trimming cut 4 bases from V and 3 bases from J; bases unmatched to any gene: 6. CDR3 length equals 15 residues. CDR3 coding DNA: TGTGCCAGCAGCCCGTTAGCGGGGGGGAACTACGAGCAGTACTTC. Translating it yields CASSPLAGGNYEQYF.

The chain joins TRBV28 to TRBJ1-3, with D possibly being TRBD1 (5 bases). The V end was cut by 8 bases, the J end by 4 bases, with 18 bases between. The CDR3 loop spans 15 amino acids. In germline, CDR1 is MDHEN, CDR2 SYDVKM. CDR3 nucleotides: TGTGCCAGCGGGGTCTCAGGGCTCCCGGGAAACACCATATATTTT. Translating gives CASGVSGLPGNTIYF.

This clone appeared a single time. The V gene is TRBV5-1, the J gene TRBJ2-5; D remains unclear. CDR1 and CDR2 from the germline V gene are SGHRS and YFSETQ. The CDR3 is 14 residues long. Trimming removed 7 bases from V and 5 bases from J, with 18 bases in between. The CDR3 region has the DNA TGCGCCAGCGCGCTGACTCAAATGCGGGAGACCCAGTACTTC. It translates to CASALTQMRETQYF. Combining the CDR3 with reference TRBV5-1 and TRBJ2-5 gives the whole variable domain KAGVTQTPRYLIKTRGQQVTLSCSPISGHRSVSWYQQTPGQGLQFLFEYFSETQRNKGNFPGRFSGRQFSNSRSEMNVSTLELGDSALYLCASALTQMRETQYFGPGTRLLVL.

This chain uses TRBV9 with TRBJ2-1; 10 bases fit TRBD2. Germline lookup yields CDR1 SGDLS and CDR2 YYNGEE. V lost 0 bases to trimming and J lost 2 bases; unmatched junction nucleotides: 5. CDR3 size: 17 residues. The CDR3 DNA reads as TGTGCCAGCAGCGTAGAACCTACTAGCGGGGCCTACAATGAGCAGTTCTTC. Protein product: CASSVEPTSGAYNEQFF.